The 2 T cell receptor beta chains given below trace back to one sample, sequenced in a study of blood T cell repertoires in COVID-19. Using immunoSEQ multiplex PCR, the repertoire was profiled, and TCRdb retains in-frame clones only, with some absent. The sample contains about 250,000 clones, 80% to 85% of which appear only once. The sequenced material came from peripheral blood. The origin of the receptors is a man between 35 and 55 years old with acute or convalescent COVID-19.

This sequence joins TRBV7-9 and TRBJ2-5; 9 bases line up with TRBD2. The ends lost 8 bases at V and 2 bases at J; junction bases unmatched: 6. Germline-derived CDR1 and CDR2 are SEHNR and FQNEAQ (reference sequence). The CDR3 runs 14 residues. CDR3 amino acids: CASGPAGGQETQYF. Written as DNA, the CDR3 is TGTGCCAGCGGCCCTGCGGGAGGGCAAGAGACCCAGTACTTC.

This clone was detected a few times. The chain is built from TRBV7-9 and TRBJ2-2; TRBD2 matches 8 bases. Germline V lookup: CDR1 SEHNR, CDR2 FQNEAQ (reference sequence). This CDR3 is 13 amino acids long. The V segment lost 4 bases and the J segment 6 bases; nucleotides outside the gene matches: 1. CDR3 residues: CASSSSGPGELFF. Here the CDR3 DNA reads TGTGCCAGCAGCTCTAGCGGGCCCGGGGAGCTGTTTTTT. Variable domain in full (rest from reference TRBV7-9 and TRBJ2-2): DTGVSQNPRHKITKRGQNVTFRCDPISEHNRLYWYRQTLGQGPEFLTYFQNEAQLEKSRLLSDRFSAERPKGSFSTLEIQRTEQGDSAMYLCASSSSGPGELFFGEGSRLTVL.